Listed below are T cell receptor beta chains from one sample, sequenced in a study of shared clonotypes between healthy human individuals. Sequenced by immunoSEQ multiplex PCR; TCRdb stores in-frame clones only, minus some. The data show millions of clones, with 85% to 95% seen just once and 1.1% held by the top ten. The specimen was naive CD8+ T cells sorted from blood. Receptor source: a man aged 18-30 years in good health. Each CDR3 is given with its conserved first and last residue. The D gene is left open where the match is weak. Clone size is not always given. Where it is, it says once, few, many or a class for expanded clones.

CDR3 protein: CASSILAADTQYF
CDR3 DNA: TGTGCCAGCAGTATCCTAGCGGCCGATACGCAGTATTTT
D gene: TRBD2
clone size: once
V gene: TRBV5-4
J gene: TRBJ2-3

CDR3 protein: CASSVGQGHGTEAFF
CDR3 DNA: TGTGCCAGCAGCGTCGGACAGGGGCATGGCACTGAAGCTTTCTTT
D gene: TRBD1
clone size: NA
V gene: TRBV9
J gene: TRBJ1-1

CDR3 protein: CASFYGVGTEAFF
CDR3 DNA: TGTGCCAGCTTTTATGGTGTCGGCACTGAAGCTTTCTTT
D gene: NA
clone size: once
V gene: TRBV6-5
J gene: TRBJ1-1

CDR3 protein: CAWSVQGETQYF
CDR3 DNA: TGTGCCTGGAGTGTACAGGGCGAGACCCAGTACTTC
D gene: NA
clone size: many
V gene: TRBV30
J gene: TRBJ2-5

CDR3 protein: CASSLGDGNTIYF
CDR3 DNA: TGTGCCAGCAGCTTAGGAGATGGAAACACCATATATTTT
D gene: NA
clone size: NA
V gene: TRBV5-4
J gene: TRBJ1-3

CDR3 protein: CASSASGGGGNEQFF
CDR3 DNA: TGTGCCAGCAGCGCCAGCGGGGGAGGTGGAAATGAGCAGTTCTTC
D gene: TRBD2
clone size: NA
V gene: TRBV9
J gene: TRBJ2-1

CDR3 protein: CASSLTDTQYF
CDR3 DNA: TGTGCCAGCAGCCTGACAGATACGCAGTATTTT
D gene: NA
clone size: NA
V gene: TRBV5-8
J gene: TRBJ2-3

CDR3 protein: CATSSPGEGIRTQYF
CDR3 DNA: TGTGCCACCAGCAGCCCGGGGGAGGGGATAAGGACCCAGTACTTC
D gene: TRBD2
clone size: NA
V gene: TRBV15
J gene: TRBJ2-5

CDR3 protein: CASTPLPGTSGGPSNTGELFF
CDR3 DNA: TGTGCCAGTACCCCCCTCCCCGGGACTAGCGGGGGCCCGTCGAACACCGGGGAGCTGTTTTTT
D gene: TRBD2
clone size: NA
V gene: TRBV19
J gene: TRBJ2-2

CDR3 protein: CASSQDLPVGTSNTGELFF
CDR3 DNA: TGTGCCAGCAGCCAAGACCTACCGGTGGGGACATCGAACACCGGGGAGCTGTTTTTT
D gene: NA
clone size: NA
V gene: TRBV4-2
J gene: TRBJ2-2

CDR3 protein: CASSQDLGPQETQYF
CDR3 DNA: TGCGCCAGCAGCCAAGATCTAGGCCCACAAGAGACCCAGTACTTC
D gene: NA
clone size: NA
V gene: TRBV4-1
J gene: TRBJ2-5

CDR3 protein: CASSESTQAHEQYF
CDR3 DNA: TGCGCCAGCAGTGAGTCGACCCAGGCCCACGAGCAGTACTTC
D gene: NA
clone size: NA
V gene: TRBV10-1
J gene: TRBJ2-7

CDR3 protein: CSVVRTNTEAFF
CDR3 DNA: TGCAGCGTTGTACGGACTAACACTGAAGCTTTCTTT
D gene: NA
clone size: NA
V gene: TRBV29-1
J gene: TRBJ1-1

CDR3 protein: CAISESSGSSRETQYF
CDR3 DNA: TGTGCCATCAGTGAGTCGTCTGGCTCCAGTAGGGAGACCCAGTACTTC
D gene: NA
clone size: NA
V gene: TRBV10-3
J gene: TRBJ2-5

CDR3 protein: CASSQDEGVNTEAFF
CDR3 DNA: TGCGCCAGCAGCCAAGATGAGGGGGTGAACACTGAAGCTTTCTTT
D gene: NA
clone size: NA
V gene: TRBV4-1
J gene: TRBJ1-1

CDR3 protein: CSVGGGMIANYNEQFF
CDR3 DNA: TGCAGCGTCGGGGGAGGGATGATAGCGAACTACAATGAGCAGTTCTTC
D gene: TRBD2
clone size: NA
V gene: TRBV29-1
J gene: TRBJ2-1

CDR3 protein: CASSLDGYTF
CDR3 DNA: TGCGCCAGCAGCTTGGACGGCTACACCTTC
D gene: NA
clone size: once
V gene: TRBV5-1
J gene: TRBJ1-2

CDR3 protein: CASSLAPRDTNYEQYF
CDR3 DNA: TGTGCCAGCAGCTTAGCCCCCCGGGACACAAACTACGAGCAGTACTTC
D gene: NA
clone size: NA
V gene: TRBV11-2
J gene: TRBJ2-7

CDR3 protein: CASSGPGTAEQFF
CDR3 DNA: TGTGCCAGCAGTGGCCCCGGGACGGCGGAGCAGTTCTTC
D gene: NA
clone size: NA
V gene: TRBV25-1
J gene: TRBJ2-1

CDR3 protein: CASSDLGTGIGEQYF
CDR3 DNA: TGTGCCAGCAGTGATCTCGGGACAGGGATTGGTGAGCAGTACTTC
D gene: TRBD1
clone size: NA
V gene: TRBV2
J gene: TRBJ2-7

CDR3 protein: CASSYSEGSTNEKLFF
CDR3 DNA: TGTGCCAGCAGTTACTCGGAGGGCTCAACTAATGAAAAACTGTTTTTT
D gene: NA
clone size: NA
V gene: TRBV6-5
J gene: TRBJ1-4

CDR3 protein: CASSLQGPNTEAFF
CDR3 DNA: TGTGCCAGCAGCCTACAGGGACCCAACACTGAAGCTTTCTTT
D gene: NA
clone size: NA
V gene: TRBV6-5
J gene: TRBJ1-1

CDR3 protein: CASSHHGPRDYNSPLHF
CDR3 DNA: TGCGCCAGCAGCCATCATGGGCCCAGGGACTATAATTCACCCCTCCACTTT
D gene: NA
clone size: NA
V gene: TRBV4-1
J gene: TRBJ1-6

CDR3 protein: CASSQDRWTGGYTF
CDR3 DNA: TGCGCCAGCAGCCAAGATCGGTGGACGGGTGGCTACACCTTC
D gene: NA
clone size: NA
V gene: TRBV4-3
J gene: TRBJ1-2

CDR3 protein: CASSLGQALRDYGYTF
CDR3 DNA: TGTGCCAGCAGCTTGGGACAGGCCCTGAGGGACTATGGCTACACCTTC
D gene: NA
clone size: few
V gene: TRBV5-4
J gene: TRBJ1-2

CDR3 protein: CASSLRGGWDEQFF
CDR3 DNA: TGTGCCAGCAGTCTTCGGGGGGGCTGGGATGAGCAGTTCTTC
D gene: TRBD2
clone size: NA
V gene: TRBV27
J gene: TRBJ2-1

CDR3 protein: CASSLGSRGGLDEQYF
CDR3 DNA: TGTGCCAGCAGTTTGGGGTCGCGGGGGGGCCTCGACGAGCAGTACTTC
D gene: TRBD2
clone size: NA
V gene: TRBV28
J gene: TRBJ2-7

CDR3 protein: CAAQGTNEKLFF
CDR3 DNA: TGTGCCGCCCAGGGGACTAATGAAAAACTGTTTTTT
D gene: NA
clone size: NA
V gene: TRBV15
J gene: TRBJ1-4

CDR3 protein: CASSIVSNTGELFF
CDR3 DNA: TGTGCCAGTAGTATCGTCAGTAACACCGGGGAGCTGTTTTTT
D gene: NA
clone size: once
V gene: TRBV19
J gene: TRBJ2-2

CDR3 protein: CASSLGGGGVRQPQHF
CDR3 DNA: TGTGCCAGCAGCTTAGGTGGAGGAGGTGTACGGCAGCCCCAGCATTTT
D gene: NA
clone size: NA
V gene: TRBV7-2
J gene: TRBJ1-5

CDR3 protein: CAGPKGQRQGAGGNTIYF
CDR3 DNA: TGTGCCGGACCAAAGGGGCAGCGGCAGGGGGCAGGAGGAAACACCATATATTTT
D gene: TRBD1
clone size: NA
V gene: TRBV6-4
J gene: TRBJ1-3

CDR3 protein: CASSESWGDQKQETQYF
CDR3 DNA: TGTGCCAGCAGCGAGAGTTGGGGGGACCAAAAACAAGAGACCCAGTACTTC
D gene: NA
clone size: NA
V gene: TRBV7-9
J gene: TRBJ2-5

CDR3 protein: CASSLERAGKLPPAEQFF
CDR3 DNA: TGCGCCAGCAGCTTGGAGCGAGCGGGAAAACTACCGCCTGCTGAGCAGTTCTTC
D gene: TRBD2
clone size: NA
V gene: TRBV5-1
J gene: TRBJ2-1

CDR3 protein: CASSQTGAEQFF
CDR3 DNA: TGTGCCAGCAGCCAGACAGGGGCTGAGCAGTTCTTC
D gene: TRBD1
clone size: NA
V gene: TRBV5-6
J gene: TRBJ2-1

CDR3 protein: CASSADGSYQPQHF
CDR3 DNA: TGTGCCAGCAGCGCGGACGGATCCTATCAGCCCCAGCATTTT
D gene: NA
clone size: NA
V gene: TRBV5-6
J gene: TRBJ1-5

CDR3 protein: CAIRRGSDEQYF
CDR3 DNA: TGTGCCATCAGGAGAGGGAGCGACGAGCAGTACTTC
D gene: NA
clone size: NA
V gene: TRBV10-3
J gene: TRBJ2-7

CDR3 protein: CASSLKTPGVTGELFF
CDR3 DNA: TGTGCCAGCAGCCTTAAAACGCCCGGAGTCACCGGGGAGCTGTTTTTT
D gene: NA
clone size: NA
V gene: TRBV4-2
J gene: TRBJ2-2

CDR3 protein: CASSPSGGPIYEQYF
CDR3 DNA: TGTGCCAGCAGCCCCAGCGGGGGGCCGATCTACGAGCAGTACTTC
D gene: TRBD2
clone size: NA
V gene: TRBV11-2
J gene: TRBJ2-7

CDR3 protein: CASSLDTNTGELFF
CDR3 DNA: TGTGCCAGCAGCTTAGACACCAACACCGGGGAGCTGTTTTTT
D gene: NA
clone size: NA
V gene: TRBV11-3
J gene: TRBJ2-2

CDR3 protein: CASSLDGRNYEQYF
CDR3 DNA: TGTGCCAGCAGCTTAGATGGCAGGAACTACGAGCAGTACTTC
D gene: NA
clone size: NA
V gene: TRBV11-1
J gene: TRBJ2-7

CDR3 protein: CASSQDLAGRTEAFF
CDR3 DNA: TGCGCCAGCAGCCAAGATCTGGCAGGGAGGACTGAAGCTTTCTTT
D gene: NA
clone size: NA
V gene: TRBV4-1
J gene: TRBJ1-1

CDR3 protein: CASSLAIGFEQYF
CDR3 DNA: TGTGCCAGCAGCCTAGCGATCGGATTCGAGCAGTACTTC
D gene: NA
clone size: NA
V gene: TRBV7-6
J gene: TRBJ2-7

CDR3 protein: CASSPQTGGPHEQYF
CDR3 DNA: TGTGCCAGCAGCCCCCAGACAGGGGGCCCCCACGAGCAGTACTTC
D gene: TRBD1
clone size: NA
V gene: TRBV11-2
J gene: TRBJ2-7

CDR3 protein: CSVEVLAGPYKNIQYF
CDR3 DNA: TGCAGCGTTGAAGTTTTAGCGGGGCCCTACAAAAACATTCAGTACTTC
D gene: TRBD2
clone size: NA
V gene: TRBV29-1
J gene: TRBJ2-4

CDR3 protein: CASSPRPGLVRNEQFF
CDR3 DNA: TGTGCCAGTAGTCCACGCCCGGGACTAGTAAGGAATGAGCAGTTCTTC
D gene: TRBD2
clone size: once
V gene: TRBV19
J gene: TRBJ2-1